These T cell receptor beta chains were read from a single sample in a study of T cells after yellow fever vaccination. Using its own MiXCR run on the 5' RACE reads, TCRdb lists one record per CDR3 protein. The table lists fewer than 350,000 distinct CDR3 sequences, around 3.6% of them singletons. The material sequenced was PBMCs, taken on the day of the yellow fever booster vaccination. The receptors stem from a man between 18 and 29 years old who received the YFV17D yellow fever vaccine. The CDR3 runs from the conserved cysteine through the conserved F or W. The order of the fields is J gene, V gene, clone size, D gene, CDR3 DNA, CDR3 protein. A D gene is named only where the DNA matches it firmly. Size values are once, few and many counts, or a class for expanded clones, and some rows have none.

TRBJ2-6,TRBV12-5,many,NA,TGTGCTAGTGGTTGGAGCCCGGAGCCTGGGTCCAACGTCCTGACTTTC,CASGWSPEPGSNVLTF
TRBJ1-3,TRBV9,many,NA,TGTGCCAGCAGCGTATTCTCTGGAAACACCATATATTTT,CASSVFSGNTIYF
TRBJ1-2,TRBV29-1,many,TRBD1,TGCAGCGTTGACCCTGAAGGACAGGGCTATGGCTACACCTTC,CSVDPEGQGYGYTF
TRBJ2-1,TRBV5-1,many,TRBD2,TGCGCCAGCTCCCTCAGCGGGGGGGCCGGAGATGAGCAGTTCTTC,CASSLSGGAGDEQFF
TRBJ2-7,TRBV10-3,NA,TRBD2,TGTGCCATCGGCCCCCAGGATAGCGGGGGGATTTTTTCCGACGAGCAGTACTTC,CAIGPQDSGGIFSDEQYF
TRBJ2-1,TRBV5-5,few,NA,TGTGCCAGCAGACAAGACAGTAGCTCCTACAATGAGCAGTTCTTC,CASRQDSSSYNEQFF
TRBJ2-5,TRBV6-2/TRBV6-3,few,TRBD1,TGTGCCAGCAGTTACGGGACAGGGGGCGGTGAGACCCAGTACTTC,CASSYGTGGGETQYF
TRBJ2-2,TRBV4-3,few,NA,TGCGCCAGCAGCCAAACCGGAGATGGACGGGAGCTGTTTTTT,CASSQTGDGRELFF
TRBJ2-3,TRBV7-2,once,TRBD1,TGTGCCAGCAGCCTGACAGGGGAGACGAGAACGCACTATTTT,CASSLTGETRTHYF
TRBJ2-6,TRBV5-1,NA,TRBD1,TGCGCCAGCACCGCGGGGACAGGGTTCGATTCAGCCAACGTCCTGACTTTC,CASTAGTGFDSANVLTF
TRBJ2-1,TRBV5-1,many,NA,TGCGCCAGCAGCTTGGATGATAGCTCCTACAATGAGCAGTTCTTC,CASSLDDSSYNEQFF
TRBJ2-4,TRBV7-2,NA,TRBD1,TGTGCCAGCAGCTCGACAGGGTTTGCCATTCAGTACTTC,CASSSTGFAIQYF
TRBJ2-7,TRBV10-1,NA,TRBD2,TGCGCCAGCAGCCCCCACAGCGGGGGGGGTCGCGAGCAGTACTTC,CASSPHSGGGREQYF
TRBJ1-2,TRBV5-5,NA,NA,TGTGCCAGCAGCCCCCGGTCGGGATATGGCTACACCTTC,CASSPRSGYGYTF
TRBJ1-5,TRBV7-2,many,NA,TGTGCCAGCAGCGGTGAGGGGGGCGCTAATCAGCCCCAGCATTTT,CASSGEGGANQPQHF
TRBJ1-2,TRBV5-6,NA,NA,TGTGCCAGCAGCTTGGATGTTGACTATGGCTACACCTTC,CASSLDVDYGYTF
TRBJ2-2,TRBV11-2,many,NA,TGTGCCAGCAGGTCCGTTCAGGGCAACACCGGGGAGCTGTTTTTT,CASRSVQGNTGELFF
TRBJ1-1,TRBV29-1,many,NA,TGCAGCGTAGCATCGGGGACGAACACTGAAGCTTTCTTT,CSVASGTNTEAFF
TRBJ2-7,TRBV12-3/TRBV12-4,NA,TRBD1,TGTGCCAGCAGTCATCAGGGGGCAACCTACGAGCAGTACTTC,CASSHQGATYEQYF
TRBJ1-1,TRBV9,many,NA,TGTGCCAGCAGCGTGTTGGGACACATGAACACTGAAGCTTTCTTT,CASSVLGHMNTEAFF
TRBJ1-1,TRBV2,many,NA,TGTGCCAGCAGTGACGTAACCCGTAGTGGATCGGCTTTCTTT,CASSDVTRSGSAFF
TRBJ1-1,TRBV7-2,many,NA,TGTGCCAGCAGCTCCGGACCGGGCAAACCGAACACTGAAGCTTTCTTT,CASSSGPGKPNTEAFF
TRBJ2-6,TRBV7-2,NA,NA,TGTGCCAGCAGCTTAGGGCGCTCTGGGGCCAACGTCCTGACTTTC,CASSLGRSGANVLTF
TRBJ2-1,TRBV4-3,few,NA,TGCGCCAGCAGCCAAGAGGGGTGGCTGTACAATGAGCAGTTCTTC,CASSQEGWLYNEQFF
TRBJ1-1,TRBV7-9,many,NA,TGTGCCAGCAGCTTAGCTTCCCGGGGGGCAATGAACACTGAAGCTTTCTTT,CASSLASRGAMNTEAFF
TRBJ2-1,TRBV7-8,many,NA,TGTTCCACGGCTGGGGGGCATTCCTACAATGAGCAGTTCTTC,CSTAGGHSYNEQFF
TRBJ2-7,TRBV20-1,NA,TRBD1,TGCAGTGCTAGAAAGGGACAGGGGACCTACGAGCAGTACTTC,CSARKGQGTYEQYF
TRBJ2-5,TRBV9,few,TRBD2,TGTGCCAGCACCCCCCATGGTCGGGGGGGCCAAGAGACCCAGTACTTC,CASTPHGRGGQETQYF
TRBJ2-3,TRBV15,NA,TRBD1,TGTGCCACCAGTTGGGACAGGAGGGGCACAGATACGCAGTATTTT,CATSWDRRGTDTQYF
TRBJ1-1,TRBV18,many,NA,TGTGCCAGCTCACCACCCGCGAACACTGAAGCTTTCTTT,CASSPPANTEAFF
TRBJ2-1,TRBV5-5,many,TRBD2,TGTGCCAGCAGCTGGTTTAGCGGGGGGTCTAGGTACAATGAGCAGTTCTTC,CASSWFSGGSRYNEQFF
TRBJ2-2,TRBV4-3,few,NA,TGCGCCAGCAGCCAATATGGTTTGGACACCGGGGAGCTGTTTTTT,CASSQYGLDTGELFF
TRBJ2-1,TRBV4-1,few,TRBD2,TGCGCCAGCAGGAGGCTCCTAGCGGGGCGGAGCTCCTACAATGAGCAGTTCTTC,CASRRLLAGRSSYNEQFF
TRBJ2-5,TRBV20-1,many,NA,TGCAGTGCTAGGATCTTTGGGGGACTGCAAGAGACCCAGTACTTC,CSARIFGGLQETQYF
TRBJ1-2,TRBV19,NA,NA,TGTGCCAGTAGTACCGGGACCTGGGGCTACACCTTC,CASSTGTWGYTF
TRBJ2-6,TRBV12-3/TRBV12-4,few,TRBD2,TGTGCCAGCAGCGGGGGGGGTAGCTCTGGGGCCAACGTCCTGACTTTC,CASSGGGSSGANVLTF
TRBJ2-7,TRBV19,NA,NA,TGTGCCAGTAGTATTACGCCGGGTAACGAGCAGTACTTC,CASSITPGNEQYF
TRBJ1-1,TRBV9,NA,NA,TGTGCCAGCAGCGTAGGGGGGACGACGACTGAAGCTTTCTTT,CASSVGGTTTEAFF
TRBJ2-1,TRBV7-3,many,NA,TGTGCCAGCAGCTTAAAAGGGGGGGCGAATGAGCAGTTCTTC,CASSLKGGANEQFF
TRBJ2-5,TRBV20-1,few,TRBD2,TGCAGTCGGGGGGGCCGAGGAGAGACCCAGTACTTC,CSRGGRGETQYF
TRBJ1-3,TRBV20-1,NA,NA,TGCAGTGCTAGAGCGTTGGTCTCTGGAAACACCATATATTTT,CSARALVSGNTIYF
TRBJ2-7,TRBV4-3,NA,TRBD2,TGCGCCAGCAGCCAATTTGGGACTAGCGGTACAACTTCCTACGAGCAGTACTTC,CASSQFGTSGTTSYEQYF
TRBJ1-2,TRBV7-3,many,NA,TGTGCCAGCAGCCTAGGGCCAGACCATGGCTACACCTTC,CASSLGPDHGYTF
TRBJ1-5,TRBV20-1,few,TRBD1,TGCAGTGCAAAACAGGGGTATAGCAATCAGCCCCAGCATTTT,CSAKQGYSNQPQHF
TRBJ1-1,TRBV5-1,NA,NA,TGCGCCAGCAGTCCGGCGGAACAGGGTAGGAACACTGAAGCTTTCTTT,CASSPAEQGRNTEAFF
TRBJ1-5,TRBV5-4,few,NA,TGTGCCAGCAGCTTGGGAGGGAGTAGAAATCAGCCCCAGCATTTT,CASSLGGSRNQPQHF
TRBJ2-2,TRBV28,NA,NA,TGTGCCAGCAGTTTCTTTGGGGTATTCGGCACCGGGGAGCTGTTTTTT,CASSFFGVFGTGELFF
TRBJ2-5,TRBV12-3/TRBV12-4,NA,TRBD1,TGTGCCAGCACCGACAGGGGTCCCGGGACCCAGTACTTC,CASTDRGPGTQYF
TRBJ2-2,TRBV5-4,many,NA,TGTGCCAGCAGCGCCCAGGGGGGCACCGGGGAGCTGTTTTTT,CASSAQGGTGELFF
TRBJ2-1,TRBV5-6,few,NA,TGTGCCAGCAGCTCCTTTAACGGGGGTCGTTACAATGAGCAGTTCTTC,CASSSFNGGRYNEQFF
TRBJ2-7,TRBV20-1,NA,TRBD2,TGCAGTGCCGGACTAGAGAATTCCTACGAGCAGTACTTC,CSAGLENSYEQYF
TRBJ2-7,TRBV2,few,TRBD1,TGTGCCAGCAGTGTGGGGACAGGGTTCCGGAGCTACGAGCAGTACTTC,CASSVGTGFRSYEQYF
TRBJ1-2,TRBV7-2,NA,TRBD1,TGTGCCAGCAGCTTCACGGGGGGACAGGGAGTATATGGCTACACCTTC,CASSFTGGQGVYGYTF
TRBJ2-2,TRBV9,NA,TRBD2,TGTGCCAGCAGTTCCCTAGCGGGGGCCTTCACCGGGGAGCTGTTTTTT,CASSSLAGAFTGELFF
TRBJ1-3,TRBV5-1,few,NA,TGCGCCAGCAGCTCCGCCGGCAGTTTCTCTGGAAACACCATATATTTT,CASSSAGSFSGNTIYF
TRBJ1-5,TRBV28,NA,NA,TGTGCCAGCAGTTTAGAACATAGCAATCAGCCCCAGCATTTT,CASSLEHSNQPQHF
TRBJ2-7,TRBV12-3/TRBV12-4,many,NA,TGTGCCAGCAGTTCAGTCCAGGACTCCTACGAGCAGTACTTC,CASSSVQDSYEQYF
TRBJ2-7,TRBV5-1,NA,NA,TGCGCCAGCAGCTTGGCCTTTGGTAGCTCCTACGAGCAGTACTTC,CASSLAFGSSYEQYF
TRBJ1-1,TRBV4-3,NA,NA,TGCGCCAGCAGCCAAGATTCGGACGGTGAAGCTTTCTTT,CASSQDSDGEAFF
TRBJ2-7,TRBV29-1,few,TRBD1,TGCAGCACCCGGGGGACAGGAGGTTACGAGCAGTACTTC,CSTRGTGGYEQYF